This T cell receptor beta chain was profiled in a study of cytomegalovirus exposure and HLA in healthy donors. Vbeta (60) and Jbeta (13) primers were used in the PCR. The data were produced by immunoSEQ multiplex PCR, yet TCRdb's version contains in-frame clones alone and is incomplete. In the table there are 150,000 or so clones, around four fifths of which are singletons. The source material was PBMCs. This receptor was obtained from a woman aged 50 to 60 in good health and CMV-seropositive.

The DNA of the CDR3 is TGTGCCAGCAGCTCGAGAGGACAGGGAGGGGAGCAGTACTTC. Translating it yields CASSSRGQGGEQYF. The chain combines TRBV5-6 with TRBJ2-7; D may be TRBD1 (8 bases). V lost 3 bases and J 7 bases, leaving 17 bases between the germline ends. CDR1 SGHDT and CDR2 YYEEEE come from the germline V gene. CDR3 length: 14 residues. The variable domain in full, completed from reference TRBV5-6 and TRBJ2-7, reads DAGVTQSPTHLIKTRGQQVTLRCSPKSGHDTVSWYQQALGQGPQFIFQYYEEEERQRGNFPDRFSGHQFPNYSSELNVNALLLGDSALYLCASSSRGQGGEQYFGPGTRLTVT.